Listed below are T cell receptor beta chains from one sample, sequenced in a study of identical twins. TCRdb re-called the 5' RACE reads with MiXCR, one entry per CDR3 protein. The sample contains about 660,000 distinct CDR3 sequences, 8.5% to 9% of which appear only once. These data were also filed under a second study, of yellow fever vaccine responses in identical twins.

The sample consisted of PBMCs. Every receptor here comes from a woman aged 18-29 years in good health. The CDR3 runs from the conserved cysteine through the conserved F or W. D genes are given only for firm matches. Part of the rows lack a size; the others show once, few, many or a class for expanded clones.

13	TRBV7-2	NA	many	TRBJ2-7	TGTGCCAGCAGCTTAGCGCGGGACTACGAGCAGTACTTC	CASSLARDYEQYF
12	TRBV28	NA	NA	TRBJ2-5	TGTGCCAGCAGCGGGGACTTGGAGACCCAGTACTTC	CASSGDLETQYF
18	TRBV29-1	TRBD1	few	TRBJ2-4	TGCAGCGTCGCTCAGCCGAGGACAGGGGGACTAGCCAAAAACATTCAGTACTTC	CSVAQPRTGGLAKNIQYF
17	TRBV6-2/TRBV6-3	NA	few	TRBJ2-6	TGTGCCAGCAGTTACCCCCCAGCTCTCGGGGGGGCCAACGTCCTGACTTTC	CASSYPPALGGANVLTF
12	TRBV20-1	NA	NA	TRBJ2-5	TGCAGTGCGGAAGGACAATGGGAGACCCAGTACTTC	CSAEGQWETQYF
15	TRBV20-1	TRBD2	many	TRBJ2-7	TGCAGTGCAACAGACCTAGCGGGAGAGGCCTACGAGCAGTACTTC	CSATDLAGEAYEQYF
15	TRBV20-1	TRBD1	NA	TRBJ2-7	TGCAGTGCCTGGATGGGGGACAGGGGGCGGGTCGAGCAGTACTTC	CSAWMGDRGRVEQYF
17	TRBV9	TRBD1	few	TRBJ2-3	TGTGCCAGCAGCGTAGGTCCAGGGGGCACTAGCACAGATACGCAGTATTTT	CASSVGPGGTSTDTQYF
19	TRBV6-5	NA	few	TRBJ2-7	TGTGCCAGCAGTTACGGCCTAAGCCGGGGCTACGGGGGAACCTACGAGCAGTACTTC	CASSYGLSRGYGGTYEQYF
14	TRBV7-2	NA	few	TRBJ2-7	TGTGCCAGCACCGGATGGGGTCCCGCTACCGAGCAGTACTTC	CASTGWGPATEQYF
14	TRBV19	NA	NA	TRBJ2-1	TGTGCCAGTCAGGACTTTAGGTCCTACAATGAGCAGTTCTTC	CASQDFRSYNEQFF
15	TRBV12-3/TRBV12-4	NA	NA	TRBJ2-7	TGTGCCAGCACCAATGGGCGGGGACCTGCGTACGAGCAGTACTTC	CASTNGRGPAYEQYF
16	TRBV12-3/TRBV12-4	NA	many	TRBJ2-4	TGTGCCAGCAAACCTAAGGAGGCAGGGGTTAAAAACATTCAGTACTTC	CASKPKEAGVKNIQYF
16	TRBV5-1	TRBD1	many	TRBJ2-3	TGCGCCAGCAGCTCCCCCCTGACAGGGATTTCAGATACGCAGTATTTT	CASSSPLTGISDTQYF
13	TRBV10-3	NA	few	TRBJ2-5	TGTGCCATCAGTGAACCGGGGGTAGAGACCCAGTACTTC	CAISEPGVETQYF
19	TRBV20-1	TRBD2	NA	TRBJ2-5	TGCAGTGCTAGTGGCCTGAGCGGGGGCCTTACCCTTAACCAAGAGACCCAGTACTTC	CSASGLSGGLTLNQETQYF
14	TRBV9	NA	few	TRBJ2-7	TGTGCCAGCAGCTCGAGGGAGCGGACGAGCGAGCAGTACTTC	CASSSRERTSEQYF
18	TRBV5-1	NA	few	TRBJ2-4	TGCGCCAGCAGCTTGGATGGGATGGGCACCGGGGCCAAAAACATTCAGTACTTC	CASSLDGMGTGAKNIQYF
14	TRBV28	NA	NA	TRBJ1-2	TGTGCCAGCAGTTTAATCGGTGGGGACTATGGCTACACCTTC	CASSLIGGDYGYTF
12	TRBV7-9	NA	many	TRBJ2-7	TGTGCCAGCAGCCACATGGCGAACGAGCAGTACTTC	CASSHMANEQYF
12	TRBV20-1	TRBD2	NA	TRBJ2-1	TGCAGCGCGGGGGGGGCCCGCAATGAGCAGTTCTTC	CSAGGARNEQFF
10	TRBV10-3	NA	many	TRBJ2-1	TGTGCCATCAGTGGGCATGAGCAGTTCTTC	CAISGHEQFF
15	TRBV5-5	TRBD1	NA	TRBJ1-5	TGTGCCAGCAGCTTAAGTGGACAGGACAATCAGCCCCAGCATTTT	CASSLSGQDNQPQHF
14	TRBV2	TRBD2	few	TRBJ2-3	TGTGCCAGCAGTGAGGAAGCGGGGGGGTATACGCAGTATTTT	CASSEEAGGYTQYF
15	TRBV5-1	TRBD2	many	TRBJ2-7	TGCGCCAGCAGCTTGGGGATAGCGGGGTTCTACGAGCAGTACTTC	CASSLGIAGFYEQYF
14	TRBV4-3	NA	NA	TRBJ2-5	TGCGCCAGCAGCCAATTTGGGCGCGGGGAGACCCAGTACTTC	CASSQFGRGETQYF
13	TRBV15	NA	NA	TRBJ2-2	TGTGCCACCACCAGGGAGGGGGCCGGGGAGCTGTTTTTT	CATTREGAGELFF
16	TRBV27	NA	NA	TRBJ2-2	TGTGCCAGCAGTTTAAAGTTTCGGAGAGACACCGGGGAGCTGTTTTTT	CASSLKFRRDTGELFF
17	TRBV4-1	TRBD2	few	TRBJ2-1	TGCGCCAGCAGCCGCCGGGAGGCTAGCGGGTCGGAGGATGAGCAGTTCTTC	CASSRREASGSEDEQFF
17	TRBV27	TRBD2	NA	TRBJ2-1	TGTGCCAGCAGTTCGACTAGCGGGGGGGCCGCCTACAATGAGCAGTTCTTC	CASSSTSGGAAYNEQFF
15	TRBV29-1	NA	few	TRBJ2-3	TGCAGCGTTGAATGGGGAACTCTTAGCACAGATACGCAGTATTTT	CSVEWGTLSTDTQYF
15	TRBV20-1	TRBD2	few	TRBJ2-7	TGCAGTGCTAGCAGGACTAGGACTTTGACAGACGAGCAGTACTTC	CSASRTRTLTDEQYF
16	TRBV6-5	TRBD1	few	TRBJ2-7	TGTGCCAGCAGTTACTCGCAACAGGGGGACTGGTACGAGCAGTACTTC	CASSYSQQGDWYEQYF
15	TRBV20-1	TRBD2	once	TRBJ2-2	TGCAGTGCTAGAGATTTGCGGGGGGTATCCGGGGAGCTGTTTTTT	CSARDLRGVSGELFF
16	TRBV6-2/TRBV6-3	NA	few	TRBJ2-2	TGTGCCAGCAGTTACGACAGGCCGACGAACACCGGGGAGCTGTTTTTT	CASSYDRPTNTGELFF
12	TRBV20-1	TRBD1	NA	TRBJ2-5	TGCAGTGGGGACAGAAACCAAGAGACCCAGTACTTC	CSGDRNQETQYF